These 29 T cell receptor beta chains share one sample of origin, sequenced in a study of Graves' ophthalmopathy and Graves' hyperthyroidism. RNA transcripts were the source from which TCR beta CDR3 regions were amplified. An initial RT-PCR round employing HTBI primers preceded a second-round multiplex PCR. Using its own MiXCR run on the multiplex PCR reads, TCRdb lists one record per CDR3 protein. The sample shows 340,000 or so distinct CDR3 sequences, about 17% of them seen only once. Input material: peripheral blood. Receptors originate from an adult man with Graves' ophthalmopathy.

This clonotype was picked up many times. Being one base from a much bigger clone, this may be a read error. The chain couples TRBV9 to TRBJ1-1; D gene unclear. The CDR3 length is 15 residues. Per the germline V gene, CDR1 is SGDLS and CDR2 is YYNGEE. CDR3 protein: CASTRASSRNTEALF. The CDR3 DNA reads as TGTGCCAGCACTAGAGCCTCCTCACGGAACACTGAAGCTCTCTTT.

This clonotype came up many times. The chain is built from TRBV13 and TRBJ1-6; tentatively, D is TRBD1 (6 bases). CDR3 length equals 15 residues. Germline V CDR1 and CDR2: PRHDT, FYEKMQ (reference sequence). The V gene lost 5 bases and the J gene lost 9 bases, with 17 bases spanning the gap. CDR3 DNA sequence: TGTGCCAGCAGCACCGGACAGCCTTACCTTTCACCCCTCCACTTT. Translating gives CASSTGQPYLSPLHF.

The rearrangement uses TRBV6-1 and TRBJ2-7; D is uncertain. Looked up from germline, CDR1 is MNHNS and CDR2 is SASEGT. Trimming left V 7 bases short and J 4 bases short, with 5 bases between. The CDR3 loop spans 10 amino acids. CDR3 in DNA: TGTGCCAGCAAGACTTACGAGCAGTACTTC. This codes for CASKTYEQYF.

This clonotype was counted a few times. The junction and the germline gene differ at one end; a read error may be behind it. V and J are TRBV28 and TRBJ1-2; tentative D call: TRBD1 (6 bases). This CDR3 spans 14 amino acids. The germline V gene encodes CDR1 MDHEN and CDR2 SYDVKM. The CDR3 reads CASDALGHIYGYNF. In nucleotides, the CDR3 is TGTGCCAGCGATGCCCTGGGACACATCTATGGCTACAACTTC.

This clonotype was observed at least ten times. V and J are TRBV7-9 and TRBJ2-7; a possible D gene is TRBD1 (5 bases). Germline V lookup: CDR1 SEHNR, CDR2 FQNEAQ (reference sequence). Trimming removed 5 bases from V and 5 bases from J, with 13 bases in between. The CDR3 has 13 residues. CDR3 bases: TGTGCCAGCAGCAACAGGAACATGGACGAGCAGTACTTC. Translated: CASSNRNMDEQYF.

V is TRBV6-1 and J is TRBJ2-7; the match to TRBD2 covers 10 bases. CDR3 length equals 13 residues. CDR1 and CDR2 from the germline V gene are MNHNS and SASEGT. The V and J ends lost 8 bases and 7 bases, in that order; junction bases with no gene match: 8. The CDR3: CASSPGLAEEQYF. CDR3 DNA sequence: TGTGCCAGCTCACCCGGACTAGCGGAAGAGCAGTACTTC.

A few counts support this clonotype. The V gene is TRBV6-1, the J gene TRBJ1-2, with 8 nucleotides matching TRBD1. The CDR3 totals 14 residues. V gave up 5 bases and J gave up 2 bases; unmatched junction bases: 4. The germline CDR1 and CDR2 sequences are MNHNS and SASEGT. The chain's CDR3 is CASSKTGANYGYTF. The DNA of the CDR3 is TGTGCCAGCAGTAAGACAGGGGCGAACTATGGCTACACCTTC.

In regard to this clonotype: Sequence at one end of the junction differs from germline and may be a read error. The chain carries TRBV9 and TRBJ1-1; TRBD1 might be the D (6 bases). The germline CDR1 and CDR2 sequences are SGDLS and YYNGEE. This CDR3 has 13 amino acids. Written as DNA, the CDR3 is TGTGCCAGCAGCGTAGCACAGGGCGGTGAAGCTTACTTT. Translating it yields CASSVAQGGEAYF.

This clonotype was picked up many times. CDR3 residues: CSGGRGDYEQYF. CDR3 DNA: TGCAGTGGGGGCAGGGGCGACTACGAGCAGTACTTC. The chain employs TRBV20-1 and TRBJ2-7, with D perhaps matching TRBD1 (6 bases). The germline gives CDR1 DFQATT, CDR2 SNEGSKA (reference sequence). The CDR3 length is 12 residues. V lost 7 bases and J 3 bases, leaving 13 bases between the germline ends.

This clonotype appeared many times. The V gene is TRBV5-1, the J gene TRBJ2-4, with 9 bases that match TRBD1. The germline V gene encodes CDR1 SGHRS and CDR2 YFSETQ. The ends lost 0 bases at V and 2 bases at J; junction bases unmatched: 3. This CDR3 has 16 residues. The CDR3 coding sequence is TGCGCCAGCAGCTTGGAACAGGGGGCGACCAAAAACATTCAGTACTTC. Translation: CASSLEQGATKNIQYF.

This chain uses TRBV5-1 with TRBJ1-2; 11 bases line up with TRBD1. The V segment lost 3 bases and the J segment 4 bases; nucleotides outside the gene matches: 5. This CDR3 has 15 residues. CDR1 SGHRS and CDR2 YFSETQ come from the germline V gene. DNA for the CDR3: TGCGCCAGCAGCTATGGAGGACAGGGGGCCTATGGCTACACCTTC. This sequence encodes CASSYGGQGAYGYTF.

This clonotype was recorded many times. The chain has TRBV11-2 and TRBJ2-2, with 7 bases identical to TRBD1. Per germline, CDR1 SGHAT and CDR2 FQNNGV. There are 17 residues in the CDR3. V shed 5 bases and J 4 bases; nucleotides not matched to a gene: 13. CDR3 in amino acids: CASSPRPDRVGTGELFF. The CDR3 coding sequence is TGTGCCAGCAGCCCAAGACCAGACAGGGTGGGCACCGGGGAGCTGTTTTTT.

In its sample, this clonotype was seen many times. The genes are TRBV9 and TRBJ2-5, with D perhaps given as TRBD1 or TRBD2 (5 bases each). The CDR3 has 16 residues. V was cut by 2 bases and J by 0 bases, with 14 bases left in between. Germline V lookup: CDR1 SGDLS, CDR2 YYNGEE. Here the CDR3 reads CASSVSGTTYQETQYF. The CDR3 nucleotides read TGTGCCAGCAGCGTCTCGGGGACCACGTACCAAGAGACCCAGTACTTC. The full variable domain, its missing parts supplied by reference TRBV9 and TRBJ2-5, is DSGVTQTPKHLITATGQRVTLRCSPRSGDLSVYWYQQSLDQGLQFLIQYYNGEERAKGNILERFSAQQFPDLHSELNLSSLELGDSALYFCASSVSGTTYQETQYFGPGTRLLVL.

This clonotype has at least ten counts. This sequence joins TRBV28 and TRBJ1-1; TRBD1 might be the D (6 bases). CDR1 and CDR2 from the germline V gene are MDHEN and SYDVKM. This CDR3 has 15 amino acids. V shed 2 bases and J shed 7 bases, with 17 bases lying between them. The CDR3 DNA follows: TGTGCCAGCAGTTTAAGGAGCCAGGGGATAGGTGAAGCTTTCTTT. It specifies CASSLRSQGIGEAFF.

This clonotype was counted ten times or more. V usage is TRBV28 and J usage is TRBJ1-1, with TRBD1 matching 9 bases. Germline CDR1 is MDHEN and CDR2 is SYDVKM. The V segment lost 5 bases and the J segment 3 bases; nucleotides outside the gene matches: 7. The length of the CDR3 is 15 residues. The CDR3: CASSIGQGFYTEAFF. Written as DNA, the CDR3 is TGTGCCAGCAGTATTGGACAGGGGTTTTACACTGAAGCTTTCTTT. Based on the CDR3 plus reference TRBV28 and TRBJ1-1, the full variable domain is DVKVTQSSRYLVKRTGEKVFLECVQDMDHENMFWYRQDPGLGLRLIYFSYDVKMKEKGDIPEGYSVSREKKERFSLILESASTNQTSMYLCASSIGQGFYTEAFFGQGTRLTVV.

The chain has TRBV7-9 and TRBJ2-7, with 9 bases aligning to TRBD2. The CDR3 is 15 amino acids. With 3 bases clipped from V and 5 bases from J, the junction kept 8 bases outside the gene matches. Germline CDR1 SEHNR, CDR2 FQNEAQ (reference sequence). The CDR3 nucleotides are TGTGCCAGCAGCTTGGCGGGAGGGGGGTACCACGAGCAGTACTTC. Amino acid sequence: CASSLAGGGYHEQYF.

This clonotype showed up many times. The rearrangement joins TRBV12-3 or TRBV12-4 to TRBJ2-5, with 7 bases identical to TRBD1. The V gene end was trimmed by 0 bases and the J gene end by 4 bases; junction bases not matched to a gene: 5. This CDR3 comprises 15 residues. CDR3 DNA: TGTGCCAGCAGTTTAGCCCGACAGGGTGTAGAGACCCAGTACTTC. Its protein product is CASSLARQGVETQYF.

This clonotype came up many times. The chain carries TRBV7-2 and TRBJ1-5; D not resolved. Germline CDR1 reads SGHTA; CDR2 reads FQGNSA. The CDR3 consists of 13 residues. V was trimmed by 0 bases and J by 5 bases, leaving 5 bases between them. The CDR3 DNA reads as TGTGCCAGCAGCTTAGCTAATTATCAGCCCCAGCATTTT. Translation: CASSLANYQPQHF.

This clonotype was recorded many times. The genes are TRBV5-6 and TRBJ1-1; weak D call: TRBD1 (5 bases). Germline V CDR1 and CDR2: SGHDT, YYEEEE. Deletions cut 1 base from V and 4 bases from J, with 11 bases between. This CDR3 region has 14 residues. The CDR3 is CASSLSGMSTEAFF. CDR3 in DNA: TGTGCCAGCAGCTTGTCAGGGATGAGCACTGAAGCTTTCTTT.

This clonotype was picked up a small number of times. The V gene is TRBV6-1, the J gene TRBJ2-2, with 9 bases aligning to TRBD1. The germline gives CDR1 MNHNS, CDR2 SASEGT. The CDR3 length is 14 residues. Losses at the gene ends were 10 bases for V and 0 bases for J; bases not matched to a gene: 3. The CDR3 is CANRQGANTGELFF. As DNA, the CDR3 is TGTGCCAACAGACAGGGGGCGAACACCGGGGAGCTGTTTTTT.

This clonotype turned up a few times. This sequence joins TRBV4-1 and TRBJ2-2; 10 nucleotides match TRBD1. V gave up 5 bases and J gave up 4 bases; unmatched junction bases: 4. The CDR3 loop spans 15 amino acids. Germline V gene sequence: CDR1 MGHRA, CDR2 YSYEKL. The DNA for the CDR3 is TGCGCCAGCAGCGCGGGACAGGGGTCCACCGGGGAGCTGTTTTTT. It is translated as CASSAGQGSTGELFF.

Many counts were recorded for this clonotype. The chain is built from TRBV7-2 and TRBJ2-7, with 7 bases aligning to TRBD2. Germline V CDR1 and CDR2: SGHTA, FQGNSA. Trimming at V came to 7 bases and at J to 2 bases, leaving 11 bases not matched to a gene. The CDR3 totals 15 residues. The CDR3 DNA follows: TGTGCCAGCACCTTCTCGCAAGCGGGGACCTACGAGCAGTACTTC. Translating it yields CASTFSQAGTYEQYF.

The table lists this clonotype with a few counts. The chain uses TRBV30 and TRBJ1-4, with D unresolved. The CDR3 contains 13 residues. CDR1 is GTSNPN and CDR2 is SVGIG in the germline V gene (reference sequence). Between the trimmed V and J ends, which lost 7 bases and 4 bases, there was a span of 13 bases. CDR3: CASSRGYNEKLFF. CDR3 bases: TGTGCCTCTAGTCGAGGATATAATGAAAAACTGTTTTTT.

This clonotype was counted ten times or more. The chain joins TRBV5-1 to TRBJ1-6; maybe TRBD1 (5 bases). CDR3 length: 19 amino acids. Germline assignment: CDR1 SGHRS and CDR2 YFSETQ. Trimming pared 1 base from V and 10 bases from J, leaving 27 bases between. The CDR3 is CASSLSFMAAGRRGSPLHF. CDR3 bases: TGCGCCAGCAGCTTGTCATTTATGGCCGCCGGGAGACGGGGGTCACCCCTCCACTTT. The variable domain in full, with the rest retrieved from reference TRBV5-1 and TRBJ1-6, is KAGVTQTPRYLIKTRGQQVTLSCSPISGHRSVSWYQQTPGQGLQFLFEYFSETQRNKGNFPGRFSGRQFSNSRSEMNVSTLELGDSALYLCASSLSFMAAGRRGSPLHFGNGTRLTVT.

This clonotype was recorded at least ten times. V usage is TRBV20-1 and J usage is TRBJ2-7; 10 bases are shared with TRBD2. J was trimmed by 4 bases and V by 0 bases; bases with no gene match: 27. CDR1 and CDR2 from the germline V gene are DFQATT and SNEGSKA (reference sequence). This CDR3 has 22 amino acids. CDR3 loop: CSARDWTSGYRLKEMIGYEQYF. CDR3 in DNA: TGCAGTGCTAGAGATTGGACTAGCGGATATCGACTGAAAGAGATGATAGGATACGAGCAGTACTTC.

This clonotype was counted many times. The V call is TRBV2, the J call TRBJ2-5, with D hard to call. V lost 7 bases and J lost 5, with 5 bases in between. Germline CDR1 and CDR2: SNHLY and FYNNEI. This CDR3 has 10 residues. CDR3 sequence (DNA): TGTGCCAGCAAGAGTGAGACCCAGTACTTC. Its translation: CASKSETQYF.

This clonotype has at least ten counts. The gene calls are TRBV20-1 and TRBJ2-7; 7 positions match TRBD2. Germline assignment: CDR1 DFQATT and CDR2 SNEGSKA (reference sequence). Germline trimming cut 5 bases from V and 2 bases from J; bases unmatched to any gene: 3. The CDR3 totals 12 residues. CDR3 amino acids: CSAPGLAYEQYF. In DNA form, the CDR3 reads TGCAGTGCTCCTGGACTAGCCTACGAGCAGTACTTC.

This clonotype has a count of ten or more. The chain employs TRBV20-1 and TRBJ1-2; no definite D call. V lost 5 bases and J 6 bases, leaving 7 bases between the germline ends. This CDR3 spans 10 amino acids. Germline V gene sequence: CDR1 DFQATT, CDR2 SNEGSKA (reference sequence). As DNA, the CDR3 is TGCAGTGCTGAAGGGAATGGCTACACCTTC. This encodes CSAEGNGYTF.

This clonotype has at least ten counts. The J gene is TRBJ2-7, the V gene TRBV4-3; D perhaps matches TRBD1 (5 bases). The CDR3 loop spans 14 amino acids. Trimming took off 3 bases at V and 0 bases at J, with 9 bases between the two ends. Germline V gives CDR1 LGHNA, CDR2 YSLEER. The CDR3 region is CASSQTASSYEQYF. The CDR3 DNA is TGCGCCAGCAGCCAGACAGCGAGCTCCTACGAGCAGTACTTC.